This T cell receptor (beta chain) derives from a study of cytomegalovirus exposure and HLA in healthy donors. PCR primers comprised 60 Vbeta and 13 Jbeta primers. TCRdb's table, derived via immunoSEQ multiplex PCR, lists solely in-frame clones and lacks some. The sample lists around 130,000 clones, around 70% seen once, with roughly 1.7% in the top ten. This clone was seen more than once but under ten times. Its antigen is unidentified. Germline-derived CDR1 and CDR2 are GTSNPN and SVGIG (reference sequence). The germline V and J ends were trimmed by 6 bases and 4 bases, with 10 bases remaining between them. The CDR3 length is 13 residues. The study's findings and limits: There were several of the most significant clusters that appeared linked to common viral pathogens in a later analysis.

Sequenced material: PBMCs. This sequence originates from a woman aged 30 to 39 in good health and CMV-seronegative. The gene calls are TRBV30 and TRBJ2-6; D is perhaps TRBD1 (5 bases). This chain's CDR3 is CACFRAGANVLTF. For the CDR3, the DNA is TGTGCCTGCTTCAGGGCGGGGGCCAACGTCCTGACTTTC.